The next 7 T cell receptor beta chains were all read from a single sample in a study of spatial heterogeneity in lung cancer. Specified time point: sample taken at primary tumor resection. Tumor, nontumor lung or frozen PBMC supplied whole RNA, sequenced without sorting. TCRdb itself ran the 5' RACE reads through MiXCR, one entry per CDR3 protein. The sample holds 9,500 to 14,000 distinct CDR3 sequences, about 4% seen once. The starting material was normal lung tissue next to the tumor, obtained at surgery. These receptors were taken from a male donor with early-stage non-small cell lung cancer.

By its share, this clonotype is medium-sized (0.01 to 0.1%). Found in a library prepared for alpha chains, this beta chain is an off-target read, and its abundance has little meaning. The chain is built from TRBV12-3 or TRBV12-4 and TRBJ1-5, with D uncertain. Trimming took off 1 base at V and 7 bases at J, with 2 bases between the two ends. The CDR3 consists of 11 residues. The CDR3 protein is CASSLGQPQHF. The CDR3 DNA reads as TGTGCCAGCAGTTTAGGGCAGCCCCAGCATTTT.

This clonotype appeared many times. Being off target in a library aimed at alpha chains, this beta chain has a size of little meaning. The chain recombines TRBV19 with TRBJ1-2; D not certain. Germline CDR1 and CDR2: LNHDA and SQIVND (reference sequence). With 2 bases removed from V and 5 bases from J, the gap between germline ends came to 12 bases. CDR3 length: 14 amino acids. The CDR3 loop reads CASSITSNTYGYTF. The CDR3 DNA reads TGTGCCAGTAGTATAACTAGCAATACTTATGGCTACACCTTC. Full variable domain (missing parts from reference TRBV19 and TRBJ1-2): DGGITQSPKYLFRKEGQNVTLSCEQNLNHDAMYWYRQDPGQGLRLIYYSQIVNDFQKGDIAEGYSVSREKKESFPLTVTSAQKNPTAFYLCASSITSNTYGYTFGSGTRLTVV.

This clonotype was seen many times. A library made for alpha chains picked up this beta chain off target, so its size means little. The chain couples TRBV27 to TRBJ2-7, with no clear D. Germline lookup yields CDR1 MNHEY and CDR2 SMNVEV (reference sequence). The CDR3 loop spans 13 amino acids. V lost 5 bases and J lost 3, with 11 bases in between. CDR3 protein: CASSPNRLYEQYF. CDR3 bases: TGTGCCAGCAGTCCCAACCGACTCTACGAGCAGTACTTC.

This clonotype has at least ten counts. This beta chain represents an off-target read in a library built for alpha chains; its size is of limited meaning. The rearrangement links TRBV5-1 to TRBJ2-3; D is uncertain. Germline V gene sequence: CDR1 SGHRS, CDR2 YFSETQ. Trimming took off 6 bases at V and 1 base at J, with 3 bases between the two ends. The CDR3 is 11 residues long. This CDR3 is CASTGTDTQYF. In DNA, the CDR3 is TGCGCCAGCACCGGCACAGATACGCAGTATTTT.

This clonotype was detected ten times or more. Since it is a stray read in a library aimed at alpha chains, this beta chain has a size that is not meaningful. The genes are TRBV2 and TRBJ2-7; D is unclear. CDR1 SNHLY and CDR2 FYNNEI come from the germline V gene. The V end was cut by 3 bases, the J end by 6 bases, with 6 bases between. This CDR3 is 11 amino acids long. The CDR3, as DNA: TGTGCCAGCAGTGAGTACCGCGAGCAGTACTTC. It is translated as CASSEYREQYF.

This clonotype is medium-sized by share. With the library built for alpha chains, this beta chain is off target and its frequency is not meaningful. The rearrangement joins TRBV28 to TRBJ1-5, with D hard to call. CDR3 length: 15 amino acids. With 6 bases removed from V and 1 base from J, the gap between germline ends came to 13 bases. Germline CDR1 and CDR2: MDHEN and SYDVKM. Here the CDR3 DNA reads TGTGCCAGCAGCACAAATCGGAAGAGCAATCAGCCCCAGCATTTT. Protein: CASSTNRKSNQPQHF.

This clonotype has ten or more counts. Found in a library prepared for alpha chains, this beta chain is an off-target read, and its abundance has little meaning. The rearrangement uses TRBV3-1 and TRBJ2-1, with D possibly TRBD2 on 5 matching bases. The CDR3 is made up of 12 amino acids. Trimming left V 1 base short and J 10 bases short, with 8 bases between. Germline lookup yields CDR1 LGHDT and CDR2 YNNKEL (reference sequence). The CDR3 protein is CASSQGSGEQFF. The CDR3 bases are TGTGCCAGCAGCCAAGGCTCGGGGGAGCAGTTCTTC.